This T cell receptor (beta chain) was recorded in a study of CD8 T cells in Susac syndrome (dated by TCRdb to the late 2010s). For the wider study: Of the Susac syndrome patients who were sequenced, 5 or 6 had clinically active disease and roughly eight were in clinical remission. At blood withdrawal, Susac syndrome patients were either therapy-naive, taking corticosteroids (in some cases with IVIg as well), or taking IVIg alone. Repertoire sequencing was used to test whether CD8+ T cell activation and differentiation in Susac syndrome was antigen driven. The clonality of the CD8+ T cell repertoire was compared across 12 healthy donors, about 14 Susac syndrome patients and about 16 multiple sclerosis patients. Overall results and qualifications from the work: Looking at Susac-specific public clones, the researchers identified under 20 in the total CD8+ repertoire and roughly 5 in the CD8+ TEMRA repertoire. Susac syndrome CD8+ repertoires showed clonal expansion, highest in CD8+ TEMRA cells and greater in clinically active than remitting patients. The study acknowledged that relatively few individuals were included in the TCR sequencing and HLA analysis.

RNA was extracted with the RNeasy kit and roughly 0.45 to 1 ug was reverse transcribed using random hexamers. The immunoSEQ multiplex PCR assay, which covers 54 Vbeta and 13 Jbeta segments, was used to amplify TCR beta CDR3 regions. Bias from PCR amplification was corrected by using a synthetic template baseline for primer optimization and for computational correction. Regarding the original processing steps: Reads were assigned to V, D and J genes according to IMGT and analyzed in immunoSEQ Analyzer, with only productive sequences retained. Clonality was calculated as one minus the Shannon entropy normalized by log2 of the number of productive unique sequences. For each patient and control, public and private clones were evaluated within the 100 most prevalent clones. Clones were defined as Susac-specific if absent from the healthy and MS cohorts, from more than 900 published viral clones and from other ImmuneACCESS disease sequences. Clones were called with MiXCR by TCRdb after fastp trimmed the public reads at Q25, and only in-frame beta chains were retained. Entries that share a CDR3 protein sequence are merged under the most common genes and DNA. The V and J calls here are based on TCRdb, not the publication. This sample gives 75,000 to 95,000 distinct CDR3 sequences in total; approximately 95% of them show up just once. Roughly 0.5% of the sample goes to the ten largest clones.

Regarding this clonotype: What this receptor recognizes is not known. No base-level quality is on record; no much larger clone is a single base apart.

The V end loses 6 bases and the J end loses 0 bases, and a stretch of 11 bases separates them. The germline V gene (reference sequence) supplies CDR1 PRHDT and CDR2 FYEKMQ. Taken from cysteine to phenylalanine, the CDR3 has 14 residues. This entry keeps only the CDR3 DNA: 42 bases, framed from base 1. High-throughput TCR beta sequencing profiled peripheral blood CD8+ and CD4+ T cells from healthy donors, Susac syndrome patients and multiple sclerosis patients. The Susac syndrome patients fulfilled recently defined diagnostic criteria for either definite or probable disease. Bulk CD8+ and CD4+ T cells were purified by magnetic negative isolation, whereas CD8+ TEMRA cells were enriched by FACS. Blood was collected in EDTA tubes and processed within 24 hours, with PBMCs isolated through density gradient centrifugation. PBMCs intended for TCR sequencing were cryopreserved in liquid nitrogen and thawed later in a water bath at 37 degrees C. The sorted or isolated CD4+, CD8+ and CD8+ TEMRA cells had a purity of 90% or higher.

Sequencing used CD8+ T cells from PBMCs. The sequence links TRBV13 to TRBJ1-1, with TRBD1 as a weak D call on 6 bases. The sequence was collected from a human donor with Susac syndrome. The CDR3 protein sequence reads: CASSPGGVNTEAFF. Here is the DNA: TGTGCCAGCAGTCCGGGGGGCGTGAACACTGAAGCTTTCTTT. With the rest looked up from the reference TRBV13 and TRBJ1-1 genes rather than sequenced, the full variable domain is AAGVIQSPRHLIKEKRETATLKCYPIPRHDTVYWYQQGPGQDPQFLISFYEKMQSDKGSIPDRFSAQQFSDYHSELNMSSLELGDSALYFCASSPGGVNTEAFFGQGTRLTVV.